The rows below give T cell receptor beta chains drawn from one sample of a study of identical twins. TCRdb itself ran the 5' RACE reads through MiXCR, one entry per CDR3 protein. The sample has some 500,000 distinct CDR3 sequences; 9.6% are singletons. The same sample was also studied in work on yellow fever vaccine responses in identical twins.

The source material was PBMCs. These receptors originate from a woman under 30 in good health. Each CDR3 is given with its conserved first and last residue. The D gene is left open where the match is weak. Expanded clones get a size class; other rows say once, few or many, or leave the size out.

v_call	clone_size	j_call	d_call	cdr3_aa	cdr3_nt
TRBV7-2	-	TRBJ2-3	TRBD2	CASSWVSGASTDTQYF	TGTGCCAGCAGCTGGGTCAGCGGGGCAAGCACAGATACGCAGTATTTT
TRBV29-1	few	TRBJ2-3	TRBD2	CSGGGGGDTDTQYF	TGCAGCGGGGGGGGAGGAGGGGATACAGATACGCAGTATTTT
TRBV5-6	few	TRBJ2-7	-	CASSLAGEAGIYEQYF	TGTGCCAGCAGCTTGGCAGGGGAAGCGGGAATCTACGAGCAGTACTTC
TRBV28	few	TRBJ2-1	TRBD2	CASSDLAGGGEQFF	TGTGCCAGCAGTGACCTTGCGGGAGGGGGGGAGCAGTTCTTC
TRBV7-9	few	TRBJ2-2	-	CASSFRGGPGELFF	TGTGCCAGCAGCTTCAGGGGCGGTCCCGGGGAGCTGTTTTTT
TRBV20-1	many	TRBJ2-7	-	CSARGQGYEQYF	TGCAGTGCTAGAGGTCAGGGCTACGAGCAGTACTTC
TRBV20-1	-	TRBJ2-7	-	CSARALTSYEQYF	TGCAGTGCTAGAGCCCTGACTTCCTACGAGCAGTACTTC
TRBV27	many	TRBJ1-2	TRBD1	CASSPPGQGLYGYTF	TGTGCCAGCAGTCCGCCGGGACAGGGCCTCTATGGCTACACCTTC
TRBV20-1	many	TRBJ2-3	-	CSARVPGTDTQYF	TGCAGTGCTAGAGTTCCAGGCACAGATACGCAGTATTTT
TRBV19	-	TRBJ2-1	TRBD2	CASAAGTNNNEQFF	TGTGCCAGCGCCGCCGGGACTAATAACAATGAGCAGTTCTTC
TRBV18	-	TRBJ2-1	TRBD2	CASSPPNLAGGQNEQFF	TGTGCCAGCTCACCACCGAACCTAGCGGGAGGACAAAATGAGCAGTTCTTC
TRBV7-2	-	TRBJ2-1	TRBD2	CASSLAPGLAGGPYNEQFF	TGTGCCAGCAGCTTAGCCCCTGGACTAGCGGGAGGGCCTTACAATGAGCAGTTCTTC
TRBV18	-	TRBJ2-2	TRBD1	CASSPLVRQGNTGELFF	TGTGCCAGCTCACCACTCGTCCGACAGGGGAACACCGGGGAGCTGTTTTTT
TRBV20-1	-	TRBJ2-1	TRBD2	CSARNSGSSYNEQFF	TGCAGTGCTAGAAATAGCGGGAGCTCCTACAATGAGCAGTTCTTC
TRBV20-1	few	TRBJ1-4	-	CSATRGTANEKLFF	TGCAGTGCTACCCGCGGAACGGCTAATGAAAAACTGTTTTTT
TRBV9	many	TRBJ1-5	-	CASSVAEGNQPQHF	TGTGCCAGCAGCGTAGCGGAGGGGAATCAGCCCCAGCATTTT
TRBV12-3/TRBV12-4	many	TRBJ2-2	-	CASSFTGGELFF	TGTGCCAGCAGTTTCACTGGCGGGGAGCTGTTTTTT
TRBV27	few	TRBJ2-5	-	CASSLTGTYQETQYF	TGTGCCAGCAGTTTGACGGGAACCTACCAAGAGACCCAGTACTTC
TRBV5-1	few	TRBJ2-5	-	CASSLQLWETQYF	TGCGCCAGCAGCCTACAGCTGTGGGAGACCCAGTACTTC
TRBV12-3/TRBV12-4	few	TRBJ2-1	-	CASSWGVWNEQFF	TGTGCCAGCAGTTGGGGGGTTTGGAATGAGCAGTTCTTC
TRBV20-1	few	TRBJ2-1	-	CSARGTATNEQFF	TGCAGTGCTAGAGGGACAGCAACAAATGAGCAGTTCTTC
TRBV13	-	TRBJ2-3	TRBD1	CASSVSTGSTDTQYF	TGTGCCAGCAGCGTCTCGACAGGGAGCACAGATACGCAGTATTTT